The clone carrying this T cell receptor beta chain has at least ten counts. As yet, its antigen is unknown. The source of the sample is a study of T cell repertoires in cytomegalovirus infection. Study background: CMV epitopes used comprised recently identified HLA-C-restricted ones and well-studied HLA-B-restricted ones. The public TCR beta signatures pointed to both CMV infection and matching HLA type. Study-level points and caveats: The ex vivo response showed dominance by HLA-C-restricted CMV-specific TCR beta clonotypes. The study identified carriers of CMV plus the relevant HLA from cumulative public TCR beta family frequency.

MiXCR, run by TCRdb on the reads, gives a single entry per CDR3 protein. The top ten clones hold 18% of a sample with roughly 700,000 distinct CDR3 sequences, roughly 33% of them seen once. The V gene's germline CDR1 is SGHTA and CDR2 FQGNSA. This CDR3 has 17 amino acids. V was pared by 7 bases and J by 4 bases, with 23 bases between. The sequence derives from a human donor in good health (CMV status not recorded). Some clones in this sample may be carry-over from other donors' samples. The chain has TRBV7-2 and TRBJ2-1; TRBD2 is a possible D gene (5 bases). The input for sequencing was cultured PBMCs, taken from culture after CMV antigen stimulation. Written as DNA, the CDR3 is TGTGCCAGCACCCTCCGTCACGCGGGTTCCTTTTACAATGAGCAGTTCTTC. Its protein product is CASTLRHAGSFYNEQFF.